This TCR beta chain came from a study of CD8+CD57+ T cells in acquired aplastic anemia. The overall study: Average DNA yield from sorted CD4+ and CD8+ cells was 3.2 ug. Mean read depth for CD4+ cells from healthy donors was roughly 10 million. Study observations and caveats: Both patients and controls carried the same twenty-nine CD8+ CDR3 sequences. Patients versus controls showed no significant CD8+ Simpson's diversity difference.

Genomic DNA, serving as template, underwent TCR beta VDJ and CDR3 profiling. TCRdb re-derived calls from the reads in MiXCR, one entry per CDR3 protein. Of roughly 190,000 distinct CDR3 sequences listed, roughly half are singletons. To note about this clonotype: Its specificity is not known.

There are 13 residues in the CDR3. The V gene's germline CDR1 is SEHNR and CDR2 FQNEAQ (reference sequence). Trimming pared 5 bases from V and 5 bases from J, leaving 12 bases between. The chain employs TRBV7-9 and TRBJ2-5; unclear D gene. The specimen sequenced was sorted CD4+, CD8+, or CD8+CD57+ T cells (not recorded which) from PBMCs. This TCR derives from a human donor in good health, serving as a control. CDR3 in DNA: TGTGCCAGCAGCCCCTTGGGCAATGAGACCCAGTACTTC. It specifies CASSPLGNETQYF.